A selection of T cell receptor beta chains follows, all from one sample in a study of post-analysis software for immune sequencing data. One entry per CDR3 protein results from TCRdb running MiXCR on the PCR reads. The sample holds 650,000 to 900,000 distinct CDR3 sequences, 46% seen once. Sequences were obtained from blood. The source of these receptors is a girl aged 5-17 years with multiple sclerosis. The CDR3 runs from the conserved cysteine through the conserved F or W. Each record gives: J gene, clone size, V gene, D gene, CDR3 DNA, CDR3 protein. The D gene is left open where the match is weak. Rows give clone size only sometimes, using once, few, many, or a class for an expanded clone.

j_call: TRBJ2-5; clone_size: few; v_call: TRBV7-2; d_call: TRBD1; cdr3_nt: TGTGCCAGCAGCTTCAGCCAAACCCGGGACAGGACGGTGTGGGAGCAGTACTTC; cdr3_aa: CASSFSQTRDRTVWEQYF
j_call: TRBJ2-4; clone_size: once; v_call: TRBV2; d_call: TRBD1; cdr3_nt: TGTGCCAGCAGGGCCGGGACAGGGAGAGCGCAGTACTTC; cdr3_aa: CASRAGTGRAQYF
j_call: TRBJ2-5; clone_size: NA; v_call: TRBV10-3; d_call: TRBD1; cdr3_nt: TGTGCCATCAGTTCGGGACAGGGTCAAGAGACCCAGTACTTC; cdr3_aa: CAISSGQGQETQYF
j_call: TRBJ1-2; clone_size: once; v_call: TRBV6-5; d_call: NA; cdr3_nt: TGTGCCAGCAGCCCCTGGGGGTATGGCTACACCTTC; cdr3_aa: CASSPWGYGYTF
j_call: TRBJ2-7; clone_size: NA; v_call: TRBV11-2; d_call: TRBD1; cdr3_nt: TGTGCCAGCAGCTACAACAGTTTAGGGGGCGCCTCCTACGAGCAGTACTTC; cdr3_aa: CASSYNSLGGASYEQYF
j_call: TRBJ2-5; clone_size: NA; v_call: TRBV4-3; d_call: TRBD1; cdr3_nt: TGCGCCAGCAGCCGGTTACAGGGGAATGAGCAGTACTTC; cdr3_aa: CASSRLQGNEQYF
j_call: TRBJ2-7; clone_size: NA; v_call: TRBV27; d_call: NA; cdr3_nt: TGTGCCAGCAGTCCCTGGCAGGGTGGCGAGCAGTACTTC; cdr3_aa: CASSPWQGGEQYF
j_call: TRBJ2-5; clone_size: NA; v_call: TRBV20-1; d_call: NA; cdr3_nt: TGCAGTGCTAGAGATCGGGTACTACAGAGACAGACCCAGTACTTC; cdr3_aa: CSARDRVLQRQTQYF
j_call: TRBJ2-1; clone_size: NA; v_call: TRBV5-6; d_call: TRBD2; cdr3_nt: TGTGCCAGCAGCTTGGCCCCTAGCGGGAGGGTTTACAATGAGCAGTTCTTC; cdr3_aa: CASSLAPSGRVYNEQFF
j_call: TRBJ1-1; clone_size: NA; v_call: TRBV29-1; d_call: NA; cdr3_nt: TGCAGCGTTGACGGGGGTACCACTGAAGCTTTCTTT; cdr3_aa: CSVDGGTTEAFF
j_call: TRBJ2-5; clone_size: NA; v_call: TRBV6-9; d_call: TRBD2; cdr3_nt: TGTGCCAGCATCAGAGCGGGAGGGCCGGAGGAGACCCAGTACTTC; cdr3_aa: CASIRAGGPEETQYF
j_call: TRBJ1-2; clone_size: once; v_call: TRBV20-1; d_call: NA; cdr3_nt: TGCAGTGCTAGACTAGCGGGGGCACCTAACTATGGCTACACCTTC; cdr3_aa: CSARLAGAPNYGYTF
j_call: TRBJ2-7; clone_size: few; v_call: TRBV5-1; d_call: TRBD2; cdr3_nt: TGCGCCAGCAGCTTACAATTACCGGGACTAGCGGGAACAGGCGAGCAGTACTTC; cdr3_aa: CASSLQLPGLAGTGEQYF
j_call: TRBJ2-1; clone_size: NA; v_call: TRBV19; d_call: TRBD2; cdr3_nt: TGTGCCAGTAGCTGGGGGACTAGCGGGAGTACTGAGCAGTTCTTC; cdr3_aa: CASSWGTSGSTEQFF
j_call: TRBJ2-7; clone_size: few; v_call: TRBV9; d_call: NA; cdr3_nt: TGTGCCAGCAGCCCCAAGGGAGGAAGGAACGAGCAGTACTTC; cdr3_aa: CASSPKGGRNEQYF
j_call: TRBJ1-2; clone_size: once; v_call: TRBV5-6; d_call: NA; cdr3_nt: TGTGCCAGCAGCTTGTTACAGGGAAACTATGGCTACACCTTC; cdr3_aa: CASSLLQGNYGYTF
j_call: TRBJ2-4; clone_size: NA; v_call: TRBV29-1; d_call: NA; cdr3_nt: TGCAGCGTGACCGCGGCAGTAGCCAAAAACATTCAGTACTTC; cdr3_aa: CSVTAAVAKNIQYF
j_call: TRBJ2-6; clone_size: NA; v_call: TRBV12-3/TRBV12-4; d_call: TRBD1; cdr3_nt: TGTGCCAGCAGTTCCCGGGACAGAAGATGCTCTGGGGCCAACGTCCTGACTTTC; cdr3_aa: CASSSRDRRCSGANVLTF
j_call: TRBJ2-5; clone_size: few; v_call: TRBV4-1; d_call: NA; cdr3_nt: TGCGCCAGCAGCCAAGCGGAGAGTGGCAGGGAGGAAGAGACCCAGTACTTC; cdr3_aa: CASSQAESGREEETQYF
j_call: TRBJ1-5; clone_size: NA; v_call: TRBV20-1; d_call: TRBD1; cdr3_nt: TGCAGTGCGAAGGCGGGGCAGGGGGGTCAGCCCCAGCATTTT; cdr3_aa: CSAKAGQGGQPQHF
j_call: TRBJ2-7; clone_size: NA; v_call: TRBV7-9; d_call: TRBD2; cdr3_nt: TGTGCCAGCAGCTGGCCGGGACCAGCGGGATACGAGCAGTACTTC; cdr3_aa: CASSWPGPAGYEQYF
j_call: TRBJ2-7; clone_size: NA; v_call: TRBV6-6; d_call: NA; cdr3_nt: TGTGCCAGCAGTCGACAGGGTTGGGGGGTGCAGTACTTC; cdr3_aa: CASSRQGWGVQYF
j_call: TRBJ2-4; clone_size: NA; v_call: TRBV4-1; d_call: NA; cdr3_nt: TGCGCCAGCAGCCCAGAAGCCGGGGAAAACATTCAGTACTTC; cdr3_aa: CASSPEAGENIQYF
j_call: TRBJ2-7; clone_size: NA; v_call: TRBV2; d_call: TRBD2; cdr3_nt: TGTGCCAGCAGTCTGGGGACTACCTCCTACGAGCAGTACTTC; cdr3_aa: CASSLGTTSYEQYF
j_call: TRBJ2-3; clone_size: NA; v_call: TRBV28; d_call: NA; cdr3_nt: TGTGCCAGCAGTTCCGGCGCAGGGGCTTTCACAGATACGCAGTATTTT; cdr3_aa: CASSSGAGAFTDTQYF
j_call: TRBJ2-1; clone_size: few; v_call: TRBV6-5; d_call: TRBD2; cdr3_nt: TGTGCCAGCAGGGTTAGCGGGAGGACTTTCTACAATGAGCAGTTCTTC; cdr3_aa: CASRVSGRTFYNEQFF
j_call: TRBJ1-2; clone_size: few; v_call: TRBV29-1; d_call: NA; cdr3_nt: TGCAGCGTTGATACGGTTAACTATGGCTACACCTTC; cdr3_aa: CSVDTVNYGYTF
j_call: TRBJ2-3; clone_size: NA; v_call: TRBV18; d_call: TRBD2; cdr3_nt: TGTGCCAGCTCACTTGGACTAGCGGGAACCTACACAGATACGCAGTATTTT; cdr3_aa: CASSLGLAGTYTDTQYF
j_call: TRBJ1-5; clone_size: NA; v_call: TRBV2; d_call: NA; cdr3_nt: TGTGCCAGCAGTTGGGGGGGGGACAATCAGCCCCAGCATTTT; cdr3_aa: CASSWGGDNQPQHF
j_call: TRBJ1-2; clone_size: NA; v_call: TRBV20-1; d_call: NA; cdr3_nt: TGCAGTGCTAGGGTCCCCTATGGCTACACCTTC; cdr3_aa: CSARVPYGYTF
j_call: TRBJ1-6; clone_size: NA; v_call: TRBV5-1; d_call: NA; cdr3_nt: TGCGCCAGCAGCACGGGACCCCTGTGGGAGCATTCACCCCTCCACTTT; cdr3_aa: CASSTGPLWEHSPLHF